This T cell receptor beta chain originates from a study of shared clonotypes between healthy human individuals. The study's findings and limits: Approximately 4.5% was the fraction of naive CD4 clonotypes found shared across a few donors.

The protocol was immunoSEQ multiplex PCR, while the TCRdb copy is restricted to in-frame clones and leaves out a portion. In the table there are around 2.5 million clones, roughly 93% of which are singletons. Remarks on this clone: Its target is unknown.

Germline V lookup: CDR1 SGHTA, CDR2 FQGNSA. V gave up 5 bases and J gave up 7 bases, with 18 bases separating them. The CDR3 length is 15 residues. The sample comprised naive CD4+ T cells from PBMCs. Described subset: CD45RA+ positively selected. This clonotype was sampled from a man younger than 35 in good health. Some clones in this sample may be carry-over from other donors' samples. V and J are TRBV7-2 and TRBJ2-4, with D perhaps TRBD2 (6 bases). In DNA form, the CDR3 reads TGTGCCAGCAGCAAAGGGGCCCCGGGGAGGAACATTCAGTACTTC. This translates into CASSKGAPGRNIQYF.